The following is a T cell receptor (beta chain) sequence with its context. The germline CDR1 and CDR2 sequences are LNHDA and SQIVND (reference sequence). V lost 5 bases to trimming and J lost 5 bases, with 10 bases between them. The CDR3 sequence is 13 residues long. A J-beta primer mix and a sample-barcoded 5' primer were used in a second PCR of about 7 to 12 cycles. TCRdb processed the 5' RACE reads anew with MiXCR; each CDR3 protein has one entry. The sample consists of around 1.7 million distinct CDR3 sequences, over 25% of them appearing once. These data come from a study of blood T cells in healthy people across ages.

The sequence was collected from a woman between 25 and 40 years old in good health. This chain joins TRBV19 and TRBJ1-5, with D hard to call. Specimen: blood. CDR3 DNA sequence: TGTGCCAGTAGTGCCAGCGGATATCAGCCCCAGCATTTT. It encodes CASSASGYQPQHF. The full variable domain, its missing parts supplied by reference TRBV19 and TRBJ1-5, is DGGITQSPKYLFRKEGQNVTLSCEQNLNHDAMYWYRQDPGQGLRLIYYSQIVNDFQKGDIAEGYSVSREKKESFPLTVTSAQKNPTAFYLCASSASGYQPQHFGDGTRLSIL.